This TCR beta chain was retrieved from a study of spatial heterogeneity in lung cancer. In the study overall: Counts of TCR transcripts in tumor regions correlated strongly with a T cell module score (derived from matched bulk RNA-seq). Notes on the study in general: Expanded TCRs that were ubiquitous or regional had counts tracking ubiquitous and regional nonsynonymous mutations, respectively. It was found that expanded intratumoral alpha and beta TCR counts tracked tumor mutation counts. It was estimated that coverage of tumor T cells reached 5.5% to 7.5% for alpha chains and around 13% for beta chains.

TCRdb fed the 5' RACE reads into MiXCR, producing one record per CDR3 protein. The sample has fewer than 6,500 distinct CDR3 sequences, about 8.8% seen once. Germline CDR1 reads SGHRS; CDR2 reads YFSETQ. The CDR3 runs 16 residues. V shed 5 bases, J shed 0 bases, and the junction held 8 bases outside the gene matches. This clonotype was detected ten times or more. The antigen is unknown. The sample's time point: sample taken at primary tumor resection. Samples were obtained from more than 70 donors, all untreated early-stage non-small cell lung cancer patients. This sequence originates from a female donor with early-stage non-small cell lung cancer. The sample was lung tumor tissue, taken at surgery. The V and J genes are TRBV5-1 and TRBJ1-1, with 9 bases lining up with TRBD1. The CDR3 loop reads CASSRTGAMVNTEAFF. CDR3 nucleotides: TGCGCCAGCAGTCGGACAGGGGCTATGGTGAACACTGAAGCTTTCTTT.